This TCR beta chain stems from a study of spatial heterogeneity in lung cancer. Study-wide context: Combinations of a unique TCR and a UMI were tallied in raw reads, and on average each appeared more than ten times.

This sample's time point: sample taken at primary tumor resection. Material for sequencing was whole RNA from tumor, nontumor lung or frozen PBMC, left unsorted. TCR cDNA molecules were tagged individually, and each one carried a unique molecular identifier. TCRdb itself ran the 5' RACE reads through MiXCR, one entry per CDR3 protein. The table records tens of thousands of distinct CDR3 sequences, 5.5% to 8.5% of them present only once. This clonotype was seen repeatedly, ten times or more. CDR3 length equals 14 residues. V lost 6 bases and J lost 2, with 14 bases in between. Germline V gives CDR1 SGHRS, CDR2 YFSETQ.

The TCR was taken from a male donor with early-stage non-small cell lung cancer. The material was PBMCs, obtained at surgery. The V call is TRBV5-1, the J call TRBJ2-5; unclear D gene. CDR3 nucleotide sequence: TGCGCCAGCACCAAAGGACGCGTACAAGAGACCCAGTACTTC. Its protein product is CASTKGRVQETQYF.